The 24 T cell receptor beta chains below come from one sample, sequenced in a study of cytomegalovirus exposure and HLA in healthy donors. It was with 60 Vbeta and 13 Jbeta primers that the PCR ran. TCRdb's table, derived via immunoSEQ multiplex PCR, lists solely in-frame clones and lacks some. The sample includes 150,000 to 200,000 clones, about 62% of them seen just once. The sequenced material came from PBMCs. These receptors all come from a man aged 40-49 years in good health and CMV-seronegative.

The chain carries TRBV11-3 and TRBJ2-3; TRBD2 matches at 8 bases. The CDR3 runs to 16 residues. Germline lookup yields CDR1 SGHNT and CDR2 YENEEA. V lost 1 base, J lost 5 bases, and 8 bases stayed unmatched. The CDR3 sequence: CASSLVPAGEGDTQYF. The CDR3 DNA reads as TGTGCCAGCAGCTTAGTTCCAGCGGGGGAGGGAGATACGCAGTATTTT. The variable domain in full, with the rest retrieved from reference TRBV11-3 and TRBJ2-3, is EAGVVQSPRYKIIEKKQPVAFWCNPISGHNTLYWYLQNLGQGPELLIRYENEEAVDDSQLPKDRFSAERLKGVDSTLKIQPAELGDSAVYLCASSLVPAGEGDTQYFGPGTRLTVL.

In its sample, this clone was seen many times. The gene calls are TRBV25-1 and TRBJ2-6; no reliable D call. This CDR3 spans 13 amino acids. The V gene lost 5 bases and the J gene lost 0 bases, with 2 bases spanning the gap. The germline CDR1 and CDR2 sequences are MGHDK and SYGVNS. This CDR3 reads CASSYSGANVLTF. The CDR3 coding sequence is TGTGCCAGCAGTTACTCTGGGGCCAACGTCCTGACTTTC.

The CDR3 loop reads CASSMTSGRTDTQYF. For the CDR3, the DNA is TGTGCCAGCAGCATGACTAGCGGGCGCACAGATACGCAGTATTTT. The chain joins TRBV5-4 to TRBJ2-3; 10 bases line up with TRBD2. The V gene end was trimmed by 4 bases and the J gene end by 1 base; junction bases not matched to a gene: 3. CDR3 length equals 15 residues. In germline, CDR1 is SGHNT, CDR2 YYREEE (reference sequence).

The V gene is TRBV6-5, the J gene TRBJ1-5; 7 positions agree with TRBD1. Trimming removed 4 bases from V and 4 bases from J; junction bases left unmatched: 7. The CDR3 runs 15 residues. Looked up from germline, CDR1 is MNHEY and CDR2 is SVGAGI. In DNA form, the CDR3 reads TGTGCCAGCAGTTCAAGGGGGACAGCGAATCAGCCCCAGCATTTT. It specifies CASSSRGTANQPQHF.

The chain joins TRBV7-9 to TRBJ2-7, with 7 positions matching TRBD2. The CDR3 totals 14 residues. V gave up 5 bases and J gave up 2 bases; unmatched junction bases: 6. Germline-derived CDR1 and CDR2 are SEHNR and FQNEAQ (reference sequence). The CDR3 here is CASSDPTSAYEQYF. CDR3 nucleotide sequence: TGTGCCAGCAGCGACCCAACTAGCGCCTACGAGCAGTACTTC.

A note on this clone: The sample carries other DNA sequences with the same CDR3. The J gene is TRBJ1-6, the V gene TRBV6-1; D is unclear. Germline V gene lookup returns CDR1 MNHNS and CDR2 SASEGT. The CDR3 is 14 amino acids. Deletions cut 2 bases from V and 7 bases from J, with 9 bases between. The CDR3 sequence is CASSEMGSNSPLHF. DNA for the CDR3: TGTGCCAGCAGTGAAATGGGCAGCAATTCACCCCTCCACTTT.

This clone was counted only a few times. This sequence joins TRBV11-2 and TRBJ2-7; the D gene is possibly TRBD2 (5 bases). V gave up 1 base and J gave up 7 bases, with 20 bases separating them. The CDR3 has 16 residues. Looked up from germline, CDR1 is SGHAT and CDR2 is FQNNGV. CDR3 region: CASSLALGSGVLEQYF. Here the CDR3 DNA reads TGTGCCAGCAGCTTAGCGTTAGGGAGTGGGGTTTTAGAGCAGTACTTC.

CDR3 in amino acids: CAWSQTGVTPQHF. The CDR3 region has the DNA TGTGCCTGGAGTCAGACAGGGGTCACGCCCCAGCATTTT. This chain uses TRBV30 with TRBJ1-5, with 8 bases that match TRBD1. CDR1 GTSNPN and CDR2 SVGIG come from the germline V gene (reference sequence). V trimming: 2 bases; J trimming: 9 bases; junction bases outside the gene matches: 6. This CDR3 spans 13 amino acids.

On this clone itself: The junction departs from the called germline gene at one end, perhaps through a read error. V is TRBV7-9 and J is TRBJ1-1; TRBD1 matches 9 bases. Germline V lookup: CDR1 SEHNR, CDR2 FQNEAQ (reference sequence). There are 15 residues in the CDR3. DNA of the CDR3: TGTTCCAGCAGCTTAGATAGGGACAGGGTGAGTGAAGCTTTCTTT. The encoded protein is CSSSLDRDRVSEAFF.

The table lists this clone with a few counts. V and J are TRBV5-4 and TRBJ1-4, with D perhaps matching TRBD1 (5 bases). Germline V gives CDR1 SGHNT, CDR2 YYREEE (reference sequence). The V gene lost 3 bases and the J gene lost 6 bases, with 12 bases spanning the gap. This CDR3 has 14 residues. In DNA, the CDR3 is TGTGCCAGCAGCTCCCCTGGGACTCATGAAAAACTGTTTTTT. This sequence encodes CASSSPGTHEKLFF.

The rearrangement uses TRBV6-5 and TRBJ2-3; D remains unclear. V dropped 6 bases and J dropped 4 bases, with 14 bases sitting between them. Germline values: CDR1 MNHEY, CDR2 SVGAGI. CDR3 length: 14 residues. CDR3 sequence reads: CASSPLQAADTQYF. The CDR3 DNA follows: TGTGCCAGCAGCCCGTTGCAGGCAGCAGATACGCAGTATTTT.

V usage is TRBV28 and J usage is TRBJ2-7; 10 nucleotides align to TRBD2. The CDR3 sequence is 13 residues long. V shed 5 bases and J 6 bases; nucleotides not matched to a gene: 4. Germline lookup yields CDR1 MDHEN and CDR2 SYDVKM. The CDR3 sequence is CASSLAGEGEQYF. CDR3 sequence (DNA): TGTGCCAGCAGTCTAGCGGGGGAGGGCGAGCAGTACTTC.

The V and J genes are TRBV18 and TRBJ2-7; unclear D gene. Germline values: CDR1 KGHSH, CDR2 LQKENI. The CDR3 is made up of 13 amino acids. V was clipped by 2 bases and J by 0 bases, with 5 bases between them. CDR3 nucleotide sequence: TGTGCCAGCTCACCATACAGCTCCTACGAGCAGTACTTC. This codes for CASSPYSSYEQYF.

The V call is TRBV5-1, the J call TRBJ2-2, with 12 positions matching TRBD1. CDR1 is SGHRS, CDR2 YFSETQ, per germline. CDR3 length equals 17 residues. With 1 base clipped from V and 6 bases from J, the junction kept 7 bases outside the gene matches. CDR3 coding DNA: TGCGCCAGCAGCTTGACCTCCGGGACAGGGGGCTCCGGGGAGCTGTTTTTT. This codes for CASSLTSGTGGSGELFF.

The chain joins TRBV27 to TRBJ2-7; a possible D gene is TRBD2 (5 bases). Per the germline V gene, CDR1 is MNHEY and CDR2 is SMNVEV (reference sequence). V lost 3 bases, J lost 7 bases, and 13 bases lay in between. The CDR3 sequence is 13 residues long. The CDR3, as DNA: TGTGCCAGCAGTTTGAGTAGCGTGCGGGAGCAGTACTTC. It translates to CASSLSSVREQYF.

CDR3 in DNA: TGTGCCAGCAGCTCCCCGGGGGACAGGGTTACAGATACGCAGTATTTT. Encoded protein: CASSSPGDRVTDTQYF. The chain couples TRBV5-6 to TRBJ2-3; 9 bases agree with TRBD1. The ends lost 3 bases at V and 3 bases at J; junction bases unmatched: 8. Germline assignment: CDR1 SGHDT and CDR2 YYEEEE. The CDR3 has 16 residues.

The V gene is TRBV19, the J gene TRBJ2-5; 13 nucleotides match TRBD2. Germline V gene data show CDR1 as LNHDA and CDR2 as SQIVND (reference sequence). CDR3 length equals 17 residues. V lost 5 bases, J lost 1 base, and 7 bases stayed unmatched. The CDR3 bases are TGTGCCAGTAGTTACCGCGGACTAGCGGGAGCCCAAGAGACCCAGTACTTC. Amino acids: CASSYRGLAGAQETQYF.

The chain employs TRBV7-9 and TRBJ1-2; 7 bases agree with TRBD1. CDR3 length: 15 amino acids. The junction had 5 bases not matched to a gene; V was cut back by 1 base and J by 3 bases. Germline values: CDR1 SEHNR, CDR2 FQNEAQ (reference sequence). CDR3 residues: CASSLVLDRHYGYTF. CDR3 in DNA: TGTGCCAGCAGCTTAGTCTTGGACAGGCACTATGGCTACACCTTC.

The chain has TRBV6-1 and TRBJ1-1; 7 nucleotides agree with TRBD1. The CDR3 loop spans 15 amino acids. The V gene's germline CDR1 is MNHNS and CDR2 SASEGT. V gave up 8 bases and J gave up 4 bases; unmatched junction bases: 13. The CDR3 DNA follows: TGTGCCAGCGACAGACAGGGCTCTTTTGCCACTGAAGCTTTCTTT. Its protein product is CASDRQGSFATEAFF.

This clone was counted a few times. The chain carries TRBV5-6 and TRBJ2-3, with D perhaps matching TRBD2 (6 bases). The V end was cut by 5 bases, the J end by 7 bases, with 17 bases between. This CDR3 spans 14 amino acids. Germline V gene lookup returns CDR1 SGHDT and CDR2 YYEEEE. The CDR3 loop is CASSKPTSSNTQYF. The CDR3 DNA sequence: TGTGCCAGCAGTAAACCAACTAGCTCAAATACGCAGTATTTT.

This rearrangement joins TRBV7-7 to TRBJ2-2; tentatively, D is TRBD1 (6 bases). Germline lookup yields CDR1 SSHAT and CDR2 FNYEAQ (reference sequence). There are 15 residues in the CDR3. V was shortened by 4 bases and J by 5 bases, with 14 bases between the two germline ends. This CDR3 is CASSWTEDKTGELFF. The CDR3 DNA reads as TGTGCCAGCAGCTGGACAGAGGATAAGACCGGGGAGCTGTTTTTT. The whole variable domain, filled in from reference TRBV7-7 and TRBJ2-2, reads GAGVSQSPRYKVTKRGQDVTLRCDPISSHATLYWYQQALGQGPEFLTYFNYEAQPDKSGLPSDRFSAERPEGSISTLTIQRTEQRDSAMYRCASSWTEDKTGELFFGEGSRLTVL.

In its sample, this clone was seen a few times. V and J are TRBV9 and TRBJ2-5, with D perhaps matching TRBD2 (6 bases). The CDR3 spans 14 residues. Germline CDR1 SGDLS, CDR2 YYNGEE. V shed 2 bases and J shed 2 bases, with 10 bases lying between them. The CDR3 DNA reads as TGTGCCAGCAGCGTGACGGGACTGCAAGAGACCCAGTACTTC. Its protein product is CASSVTGLQETQYF.

J is TRBJ2-3 and V is TRBV15, with a tentative D call TRBD1 (5 bases). Germline V gives CDR1 LNHNV, CDR2 YYDKDF (reference sequence). The CDR3 has 16 residues. Between the trimmed V and J ends, which lost 6 bases and 2 bases, there was a span of 18 bases. The chain's CDR3 is CATSQRVKGNTDTQYF. The CDR3 DNA is TGTGCCACCAGTCAAAGGGTAAAGGGGAACACAGATACGCAGTATTTT.

The V gene is TRBV2, the J gene TRBJ1-2, with TRBD1 matching 7 bases. Germline CDR1 SNHLY, CDR2 FYNNEI. The trim removed 6 bases at V and 7 bases at J, leaving 11 bases unmatched. The CDR3 extends over 14 amino acids. The CDR3 region is CASRGTAPDGGYTF. Written as DNA, the CDR3 is TGTGCCAGCAGGGGGACAGCGCCTGACGGTGGCTACACCTTC.